Presented here are 3 T cell receptor beta chains from one specimen sequenced in a study of CD8+ T cells in alopecia areata. The sequencing template was cDNA reverse transcribed from extracted RNA. Assay used: immunoSEQ multiplex PCR; TCRdb lists only in-frame clones, some missing. There are some 170,000 clones in the sample; roughly 50% occur only once, and 16% lies in the top ten. The treatment was: oral pan-JAK inhibitor, 5-10 mg twice daily. This specimen consisted of CD4+ T cells sorted from blood, obtained between weeks 55 and 65, from a patient treated with tofacitinib. Every receptor here comes from a human donor with alopecia areata.

V is TRBV9 and J is TRBJ2-3; 7 positions agree with TRBD1. This CDR3 has 15 amino acids. The ends lost 1 base at V and 1 base at J; junction bases unmatched: 3. Germline assignment: CDR1 SGDLS and CDR2 YYNGEE. The CDR3 DNA sequence: TGTGCCAGCAGCGTACGGACAGGTGGCACAGATACGCAGTATTTT. Its translation: CASSVRTGGTDTQYF.

This chain links TRBV9 with TRBJ2-4; TRBD2 aligns across 7 bases. Germline V CDR1 and CDR2: SGDLS, YYNGEE. This CDR3 comprises 16 residues. The V and J ends lost 3 bases and 0 bases, in that order; junction bases with no gene match: 6. The CDR3 DNA reads TGTGCCAGCAGCGCAGCGGGGCATCTAGCCAAAAACATTCAGTACTTC. Amino acid sequence: CASSAAGHLAKNIQYF. The full variable domain, in which reference TRBV9 and TRBJ2-4 provide the parts outside the CDR3, is DSGVTQTPKHLITATGQRVTLRCSPRSGDLSVYWYQQSLDQGLQFLIQYYNGEERAKGNILERFSAQQFPDLHSELNLSSLELGDSALYFCASSAAGHLAKNIQYFGAGTRLSVL.

The table lists this clone with many counts. The chain couples TRBV10-3 to TRBJ2-1, with TRBD1 as a possible D gene (6 bases). V lost 3 bases to trimming and J lost 3 bases, with 9 bases between them. This CDR3 contains 14 residues. Germline CDR1 ENHRY, CDR2 SYGVKD. The CDR3: CAISEGQNYNEQFF. The CDR3 nucleotides are TGTGCCATCAGTGAAGGACAGAACTACAATGAGCAGTTCTTC.